These 2 T cell receptor beta chains originate from one sample sequenced in a study of Graves' ophthalmopathy and Graves' hyperthyroidism. CDR3 regions of TCR beta were amplified from RNA transcripts. An initial RT-PCR round employing HTBI primers preceded a second-round multiplex PCR. Each CDR3 protein is one row after TCRdb ran MiXCR on the multiplex PCR reads. The sample shows fewer than 400,000 distinct CDR3 sequences, approximately 20% of them seen only once. The sample was peripheral blood. The receptors were gathered from a woman under 30 with Graves' ophthalmopathy.

At least ten counts were recorded for this clonotype. J is TRBJ2-6 and V is TRBV7-6, with 8 nucleotides matching TRBD1. This CDR3 comprises 17 residues. V was pared by 1 base and J by 4 bases, with 6 bases of the junction left unmatched. Germline values: CDR1 SGHVS, CDR2 FNYEAQ. The CDR3 DNA is TGTGCCAGCAGCTTAGTGACAGGGGAAGCCGGGGCCAACGTCCTGACTTTC. The encoded protein is CASSLVTGEAGANVLTF.

This clonotype was observed many times. V usage is TRBV28 and J usage is TRBJ2-2; D call uncertain. Per germline, CDR1 MDHEN and CDR2 SYDVKM. This CDR3 spans 14 amino acids. Deletions cut 6 bases from V and 3 bases from J, with 11 bases between. The CDR3 DNA follows: TGTGCCAGCAGCCTACGTTGGGACACCGGGGAGCTGTTTTTT. Protein: CASSLRWDTGELFF.